The 8 T cell receptor beta chains reported below all come from one sample, sequenced in a study of CD8 T cells in ankylosing spondylitis. TCRdb ran MiXCR on the 5' RACE reads and lists one entry per CDR3 protein. This table has approximately 200,000 distinct CDR3 sequences, 10% to 15% appearing once. Sample: blood, either unsorted or a sorted T cell fraction (not recorded which). The source of these receptors is a female donor with ankylosing spondylitis or in good health (not recorded which).

This clonotype occurred many times. The chain combines TRBV20-1 with TRBJ2-7; 8 bases are a match to TRBD2. CDR3 length equals 13 residues. Germline V gene lookup returns CDR1 DFQATT and CDR2 SNEGSKA (reference sequence). V dropped 3 bases and J dropped 3; count of bases not matched to a gene: 4. CDR3 nucleotide sequence: TGCAGTGCTAGGCCGGGACTAGACTACGAGCAGTACTTC. Protein sequence: CSARPGLDYEQYF.

A word on this clonotype: Possible read error: a much larger clone is one base away. This chain links TRBV11-2 with TRBJ1-2; possible D gene TRBD1, 5 bases. Germline lookup yields CDR1 SGHAT and CDR2 FQNNGV. The CDR3 loop spans 15 amino acids. The CDR3 coding sequence is TGTGCCAGCAGCTTAAGGTGGCGGGACCTTTATGACTACACCTTC. It yields the protein CASSLRWRDLYDYTF.

This rearrangement joins TRBV10-3 to TRBJ2-1; 9 bases map to TRBD2. The CDR3 extends over 14 amino acids. Germline CDR1 ENHRY, CDR2 SYGVKD. Trimming at V came to 8 bases and at J to 5 bases, leaving 7 bases not matched to a gene. The CDR3 nucleotides are TGTGCCATCGGCGGGACTAGCATCAACAATGAGCAGTTCTTC. Encoded protein: CAIGGTSINNEQFF.

This clonotype was seen repeatedly, ten times or more. This chain uses TRBV4-3 with TRBJ2-5; the D is unclear. Germline loops: CDR1 LGHNA, CDR2 YSLEER. With 2 bases removed from V and 2 bases from J, the gap between germline ends came to 6 bases. The CDR3 is 13 amino acids. The chain's CDR3 is CASSQNFQETQYF. CDR3 nucleotide sequence: TGCGCCAGCAGCCAAAACTTTCAAGAGACCCAGTACTTC.

For this clonotype: This may be a read error: a much more frequent sequence differs by one nucleotide. This rearrangement joins TRBV27 to TRBJ1-5; D not certain. V dropped 6 bases and J dropped 0 bases, with 9 bases sitting between them. This CDR3 has 14 residues. Germline V gene sequence: CDR1 MNHEY, CDR2 SMNVEV (reference sequence). The CDR3: CASSRRLSNQPQHF. DNA for the CDR3: TGTGCCAGCAGCAGACGGCTTAGCAATCAGCCCCAGCATTTT.

This clonotype was found a few times. One base away lies a much larger clone, so this may be a sequencing read error. This chain joins TRBV7-2 and TRBJ2-7; perhaps TRBD2 as D (5 bases). The CDR3 consists of 13 residues. The V gene's germline CDR1 is SGHTA and CDR2 FQGNSA. V lost 5 bases and J 3 bases, leaving 11 bases between the germline ends. The CDR3 reads CASSPGIDYEQYF. The CDR3 DNA reads TGTGCCAGCAGCCCGGGGATAGACTACGAGCAGTACTTC.

This clonotype was observed at least ten times. The genes are TRBV10-3 and TRBJ1-2, with D possibly TRBD1 on 5 matching bases. The V end lost 5 bases, the J end lost 9 bases, and 19 bases lay between the germline ends. The CDR3 is made up of 14 amino acids. CDR1 ENHRY and CDR2 SYGVKD come from the germline V gene. CDR3 residues: CAISPRPREPSYTF. The CDR3 DNA is TGTGCCATCAGTCCCCGACCCAGGGAACCAAGCTACACCTTC.

This clonotype has a count of ten or more. The chain recombines TRBV6-1 with TRBJ1-1; D not resolved. Germline V gives CDR1 MNHNS, CDR2 SASEGT. V was clipped by 6 bases and J by 8 bases, with 16 bases between them. The CDR3 covers 13 residues. The CDR3 sequence is CASRQRGEGEAFF. DNA of the CDR3: TGTGCCAGCAGACAACGAGGTGAGGGCGAAGCTTTCTTT.